The clone carrying this T cell receptor (beta chain) was seen only a few times. The target antigen is unknown. The data are from a study of T cells in Graves' hyperthyroidism and ophthalmopathy. Whole-study findings and limits: Most clonotypes expanded in the thyroid (above 0.001) were also present in blood.

Across 18 months, stable Graves' hyperthyroidism was marked by no progression to ophthalmopathy. This CDR3 contains 17 residues. V shed 3 bases, J shed 4 bases, and the junction held 10 bases outside the gene matches. CDR1 and CDR2 (germline): LNHDA, SQIVND (reference sequence). Template material for amplifying TCR beta CDR3 regions consisted of RNA transcripts. A first-round RT-PCR of the TCR CDR3 used the HTBI primer set. TCRdb reanalysed the multiplex PCR reads using MiXCR and keeps one entry per CDR3 protein. Of some 200,000 distinct CDR3 sequences in the sample, roughly 17% were seen once. Specimen: blood. The clonotype originates from a man between 50 and 59 years old with Graves' hyperthyroidism. The rearrangement links TRBV19 to TRBJ2-5, with 11 nucleotides matching TRBD2. CDR3 sequence: CASSIEVAGGPRETQYF. Here the CDR3 DNA reads TGTGCCAGTAGTATTGAGGTAGCGGGAGGGCCAAGAGAGACCCAGTACTTC.